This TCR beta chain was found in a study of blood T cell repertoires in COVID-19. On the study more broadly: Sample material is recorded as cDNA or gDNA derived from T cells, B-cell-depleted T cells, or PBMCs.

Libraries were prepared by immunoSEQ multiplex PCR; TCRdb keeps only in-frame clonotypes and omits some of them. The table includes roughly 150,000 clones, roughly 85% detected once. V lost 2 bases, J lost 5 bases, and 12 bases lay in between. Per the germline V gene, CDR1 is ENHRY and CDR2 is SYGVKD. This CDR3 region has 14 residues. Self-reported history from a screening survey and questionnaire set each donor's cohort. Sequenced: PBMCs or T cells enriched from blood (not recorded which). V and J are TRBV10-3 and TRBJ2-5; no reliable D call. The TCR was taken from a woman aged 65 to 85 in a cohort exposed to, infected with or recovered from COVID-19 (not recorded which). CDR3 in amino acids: CAISENELRETQYF. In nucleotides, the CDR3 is TGTGCCATCAGTGAGAATGAACTCCGGGAGACCCAGTACTTC.